The rows below give T cell receptor beta chains drawn from one sample of a study of OX40 agonist ivuxolimab in advanced cancers. The assay was immunoSEQ multiplex PCR, and TCRdb's table has in-frame clones only and misses some. The sample carries tens of thousands of clones, roughly 90% recorded once. The starting material was CD4+ or CD8+ T cells sorted from blood, obtained in a trial of the OX40 agonist ivuxolimab. These receptors all stem from an adult with an advanced solid tumor such as melanoma, head and neck, liver or kidney cancer. CDR3s include the opening cysteine and the closing phenylalanine or tryptophan.

>TRBJ1-4|TRBV27
CASRPDSSEKLFF
>TRBJ2-2|TRBV11-2
CASSLGLGGHRELFF
>TRBJ2-7|TRBV7-6
CASTRLAGGDEQYF
>TRBJ2-1|TRBV19
CASSIGSGVAYNEQFF
>TRBJ2-1|TRBV7-6
CASSREGSGGYYNEQFF
>TRBJ1-1|TRBV19
CASSPSGLWAFF
>TRBJ2-1|TRBV27
CASNPTSGVHNEQFF
>TRBJ2-2|TRBV11-2
CASSWDYTGELFF
>TRBJ2-5|TRBV9
CASSVEGGGAIETQYF
>TRBJ2-7|TRBV27
CASSLERSSYEQYF
>TRBJ1-2|TRBV14
CASRPTGADYGYTF
>TRBJ2-3|TRBV4-1
CASSHAGGATDTQYF
>TRBJ1-1|TRBV7-9
CASSPGTMNTEAFF
>TRBJ1-4|TRBV27
CASSTTGGNEKLFF
>TRBJ2-5|TRBV7-6
CASSLVGDRVGETQYF
>TRBJ2-5|TRBV6-4
CASSLVVGETQYF
>TRBJ2-5|TRBV29-1
CSVEDGRTTGFQETQYF
>TRBJ2-3|TRBV5-4
CASSLLTGGSWTQYF
>TRBJ2-6|TRBV19
CASSIMASGANVLTF
>TRBJ2-5|TRBV7-9
CASSKSGGGQETQYF
>TRBJ2-2|TRBV23-1
CASSQSARQGTLTGELFF
>TRBJ2-3|TRBV19
CASTLGGPTDTQYF
>TRBJ1-6|TRBV28
CASSLTGSGSPLHF
>TRBJ1-1|TRBV19
CASSIRAGEAFF
>TRBJ2-7|TRBV6-5
CARDRVKYEQYF
>TRBJ2-3|TRBV6-1
CASSVLVFPSTDTQYF
>TRBJ2-5|TRBV5-4
CASSLKLAGGSQETQYF
>TRBJ2-3|TRBV9
CASSVIAGVGDTQYF
>TRBJ2-2|TRBV19
CASRETSGVENTGELFF
>TRBJ2-1|TRBV5-4
CASSSPSGRADEQFF